A single sample gave rise to the 12 T cell receptor beta chains below, sequenced in a study of tumor and adjacent non-tumor tissue in lung cancer. No cell sorting was done before RNA was extracted from the tissue. A modified ARM-PCR protocol with three rounds of nested PCR amplified TCRbeta. TCRdb redid the calling of the multiplex PCR reads with MiXCR, one entry per CDR3 protein. The table lists over 100,000 distinct CDR3 sequences, roughly 75% of them singletons. The specimen was lung tumor tissue. The receptors were sampled from a woman aged 60 to 75 with non-small cell lung cancer.

Of note for this clonotype: A clone one base away is much larger, so this may be a read error. V usage is TRBV6-5 and J usage is TRBJ2-3, with D hard to call. The DNA end favors TRBJ2-5, so the J call may be wrong. Per the germline V gene, CDR1 is MNHEY and CDR2 is SVGAGI. The CDR3 runs 16 residues. The CDR3 reads CASSQSIGITVETQYF. CDR3 in DNA: TGTGCCAGCAGTCAATCCATCGGAATCACAGTGGAGACCCAGTACTTC.

This clonotype was observed once. A much larger clone is a single base away; this may be a read error. CDR3 nucleotides: TGTGCCAGCAGGGCACCGGGCGACGCAGATACGCAGTATTTT. As protein: CASRAPGDADTQYF. The chain couples TRBV6-6 to TRBJ2-3; D is ambiguous. The CDR3 is 14 amino acids. V was cut by 6 bases and J by 4 bases, with 14 bases left in between. Per the germline V gene, CDR1 is MNHNY and CDR2 is SVGAGI (reference sequence).

Note on this clonotype: The junction and the germline gene differ at one end; a read error may be behind it. The chain links TRBV16 to TRBJ2-1; no definite D call. CDR3 length equals 13 residues. CDR1 KGHSY and CDR2 FQNENV come from the germline V gene. Here the CDR3 DNA reads TGTGTCAGCAAAACTGATCTTTACAATGAGCAGTTCTTC. Its protein product is CVSKTDLYNEQFF.

This clonotype was recorded many times. Here the CDR3 DNA reads TGTGCCAGCAGTTCGTACTGGACTAGCGGACCCTTCTCCTACGAGCAGTACTTC. This translates into CASSSYWTSGPFSYEQYF. J is TRBJ2-7 and V is TRBV6-2 or TRBV6-3; 10 nucleotides line up with TRBD2. The CDR3 is made up of 18 amino acids. Trimming removed 4 bases from V and 0 bases from J; junction bases left unmatched: 12. The V gene's germline CDR1 is MNHEY and CDR2 SVGEGT.

For the CDR3, the DNA is TGCAGCGTTGGGGAGCCGGGACAGGCTAAGTCGCAAAAAAGAGTGTTTTTT. Residues: CSVGEPGQAKSQKRVFF. The V call is TRBV29-1, the J call TRBJ1-4; 8 nucleotides agree with TRBD1. Germline V gene lookup returns CDR1 SQVTM and CDR2 ANQGSEA. The J segment lost 15 bases and the V segment lost 4 bases, leaving 25 bases of the junction unmatched. The CDR3 consists of 17 residues.

For this clonotype: A much larger clone differs by one base, so this may be a read error. J is TRBJ2-2 and V is TRBV20-1; D not resolved. The V gene's germline CDR1 is DFQATT and CDR2 SNEGSKA (reference sequence). The CDR3 spans 16 residues. V was cut by 3 bases and J by 7 bases, with 21 bases left in between. The chain's CDR3 is CSASLSEPRSGGELFF. CDR3 coding DNA: TGCAGTGCTAGCCTTTCCGAGCCCCGGTCGGGCGGGGAGCTGTTTTTT.

Concerning this clonotype: A read error may explain this, as a much larger clone is one base away. This chain joins TRBV6-6 and TRBJ2-7; D not resolved. V was shortened by 11 bases and J by 0 bases, with 17 bases between the two germline ends. The CDR3 has 14 amino acids. Looked up from germline, CDR1 is MNHNY and CDR2 is SVGAGI (reference sequence). The CDR3 bases are TGTGCCGGCAATTACCCCCCCAGCTCCTACGAGCAGTACTTC. Amino acid sequence: CAGNYPPSSYEQYF.

DNA of the CDR3: TGTGCCAGCAGCCCCGAGGTATCCAAAAACATTCAGTACTTC. Translated: CASSPEVSKNIQYF. The chain links TRBV7-2 to TRBJ2-4, with D unresolved. CDR1 and CDR2 from the germline V gene are SGHTA and FQGNSA. The CDR3 covers 14 residues. The ends were cut back, 5 bases at V and 2 bases at J, with 10 bases in the middle.

This clonotype was detected ten times or more. This chain joins TRBV4-3 and TRBJ1-6, with D perhaps TRBD1 (6 bases). Per germline, CDR1 LGHNA and CDR2 YSLEER. V dropped 0 bases and J dropped 11 bases, with 14 bases sitting between them. This CDR3 spans 15 amino acids. CDR3 region: CASSQEGGGRAPLHF. The CDR3 region has the DNA TGCGCCAGCAGCCAAGAGGGCGGGGGCCGAGCACCCCTCCACTTT.

A note on this clonotype: A junction boundary mismatches the germline segment, possibly from a read error. The J gene is TRBJ1-6, the V gene TRBV6-5; D is unclear. Looked up from germline, CDR1 is MNHEY and CDR2 is SVGAGI. The CDR3 length is 15 residues. The DNA for the CDR3 is TGTGCCAGCACCATGGCGAAGTCCTATAATTCACTCCTCCACTTT. This translates into CASTMAKSYNSLLHF.

This chain uses TRBV20-1 with TRBJ2-3; D possibly corresponds to TRBD2 (6 bases). The germline gives CDR1 DFQATT, CDR2 SNEGSKA (reference sequence). The CDR3 sequence is 15 residues long. The DNA for the CDR3 is TGCAGGCCAAGTCCTGCTAGCGTGATCATAGATACGCAGTATTTT. Translating gives CRPSPASVIIDTQYF.

On this clonotype itself: A much more abundant neighbour one base away suggests this may be a read error. The V call is TRBV6-1, the J call TRBJ2-4; D is perhaps TRBD1 or TRBD2 (5 bases each). V dropped 5 bases and J dropped 8 bases, with 19 bases sitting between them. The CDR3 sequence is 15 residues long. CDR1 and CDR2 (germline): MNHNS, SASEGT. CDR3 region: CASSLQLSVGHIQYF. CDR3 in DNA: TGTGCCAGCAGTCTCCAACTTAGCGTGGGGCACATTCAGTACTTC.